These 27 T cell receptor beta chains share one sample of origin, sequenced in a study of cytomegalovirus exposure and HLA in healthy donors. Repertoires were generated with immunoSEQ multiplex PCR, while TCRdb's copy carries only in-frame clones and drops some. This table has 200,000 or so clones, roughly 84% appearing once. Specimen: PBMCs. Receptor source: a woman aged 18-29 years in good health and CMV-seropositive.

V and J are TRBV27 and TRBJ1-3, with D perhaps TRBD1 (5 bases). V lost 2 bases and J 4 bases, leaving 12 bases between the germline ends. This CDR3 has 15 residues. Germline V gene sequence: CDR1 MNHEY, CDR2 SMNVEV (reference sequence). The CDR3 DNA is TGTGCCAGCAGTTTAGGGCCAGGGCACGGAAACACCATATATTTT. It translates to CASSLGPGHGNTIYF.

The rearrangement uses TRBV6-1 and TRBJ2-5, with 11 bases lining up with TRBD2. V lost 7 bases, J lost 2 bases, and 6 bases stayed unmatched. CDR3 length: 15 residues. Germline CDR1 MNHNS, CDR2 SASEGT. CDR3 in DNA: TGTGCCAGCATGTCCCGACTAGCGGGGCAAGAGACCCAGTACTTC. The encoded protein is CASMSRLAGQETQYF.

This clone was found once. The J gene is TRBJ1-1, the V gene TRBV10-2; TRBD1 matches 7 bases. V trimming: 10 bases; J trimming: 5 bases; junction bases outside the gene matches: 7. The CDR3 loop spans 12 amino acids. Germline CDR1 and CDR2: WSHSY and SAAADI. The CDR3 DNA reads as TGCGCCACCCGACAGGGCGGGACTGAAGCTTTCTTT. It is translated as CATRQGGTEAFF.

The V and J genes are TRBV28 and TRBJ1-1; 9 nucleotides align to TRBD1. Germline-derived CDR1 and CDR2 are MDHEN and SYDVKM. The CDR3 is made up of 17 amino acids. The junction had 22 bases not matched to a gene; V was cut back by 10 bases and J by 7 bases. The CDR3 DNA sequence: TGTGCCATCCTCCGGGACAGGGAAAGTGGCCTGTGGTTTGAAGCTTTCTTT. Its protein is CAILRDRESGLWFEAFF.

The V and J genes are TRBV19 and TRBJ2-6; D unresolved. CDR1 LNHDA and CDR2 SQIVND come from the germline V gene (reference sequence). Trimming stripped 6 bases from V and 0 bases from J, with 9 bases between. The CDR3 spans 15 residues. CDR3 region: CASRFLFSGANVLTF. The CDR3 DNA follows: TGTGCCAGTAGGTTCCTATTCTCTGGGGCCAACGTCCTGACTTTC. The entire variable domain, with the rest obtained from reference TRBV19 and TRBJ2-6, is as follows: DGGITQSPKYLFRKEGQNVTLSCEQNLNHDAMYWYRQDPGQGLRLIYYSQIVNDFQKGDIAEGYSVSREKKESFPLTVTSAQKNPTAFYLCASRFLFSGANVLTFGAGSRLTVL.

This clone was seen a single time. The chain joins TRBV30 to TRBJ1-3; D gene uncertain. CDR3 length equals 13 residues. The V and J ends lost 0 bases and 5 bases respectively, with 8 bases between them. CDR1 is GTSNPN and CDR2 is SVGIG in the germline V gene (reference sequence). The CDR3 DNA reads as TGTGCCTGGAGTGTCCCGGGAAGAAACACCATATATTTT. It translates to CAWSVPGRNTIYF. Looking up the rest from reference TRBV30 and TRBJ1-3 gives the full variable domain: SQTIHQWPATLVQPVGSPLSLECTVEGTSNPNLYWYRQAAGRGLQLLFYSVGIGQISSEVPQNLSASRPQDRQFILSSKKLLLSDSGFYLCAWSVPGRNTIYFGEGSWLTVV.

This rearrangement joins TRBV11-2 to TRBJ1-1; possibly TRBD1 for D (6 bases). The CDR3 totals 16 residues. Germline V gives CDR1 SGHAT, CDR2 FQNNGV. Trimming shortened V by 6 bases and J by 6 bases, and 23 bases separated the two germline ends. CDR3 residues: CASSQGLLRRRPEAFF. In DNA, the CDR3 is TGTGCCAGCAGTCAGGGGTTATTACGCAGGCGCCCTGAAGCTTTCTTT. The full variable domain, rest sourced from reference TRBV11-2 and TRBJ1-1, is EAGVAQSPRYKIIEKRQSVAFWCNPISGHATLYWYQQILGQGPKLLIQFQNNGVVDDSQLPKDRFSAERLKGVDSTLKIQPAKLEDSAVYLCASSQGLLRRRPEAFFGQGTRLTVV.

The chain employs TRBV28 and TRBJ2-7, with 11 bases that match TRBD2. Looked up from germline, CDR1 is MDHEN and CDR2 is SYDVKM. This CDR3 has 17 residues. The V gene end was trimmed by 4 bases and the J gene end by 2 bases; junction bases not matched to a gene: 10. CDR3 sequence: CASSSHRLAGFTYEQYF. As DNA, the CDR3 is TGTGCCAGCAGTTCCCACAGACTAGCGGGGTTCACCTACGAGCAGTACTTC.

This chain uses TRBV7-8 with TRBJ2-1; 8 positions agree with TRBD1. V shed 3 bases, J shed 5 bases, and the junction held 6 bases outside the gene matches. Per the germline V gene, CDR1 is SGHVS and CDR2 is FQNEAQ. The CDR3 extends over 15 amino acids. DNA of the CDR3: TGTGCCAGCAGCTTCCGGGACAGGTTGAACAATGAGCAGTTCTTC. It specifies CASSFRDRLNNEQFF. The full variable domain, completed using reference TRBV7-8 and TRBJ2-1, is GAGVSQSPRYKVAKRGQDVALRCDPISGHVSLFWYQQALGQGPEFLTYFQNEAQLDKSGLPSDRFFAERPEGSVSTLKIQRTQQEDSAVYLCASSFRDRLNNEQFFGPGTRLTVL.

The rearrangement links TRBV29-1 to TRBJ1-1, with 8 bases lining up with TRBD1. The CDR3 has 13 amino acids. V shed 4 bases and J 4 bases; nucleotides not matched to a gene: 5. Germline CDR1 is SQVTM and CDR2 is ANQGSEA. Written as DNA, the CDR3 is TGCAGCGTTGTACCAGGGGGCGGCACTGAAGCTTTCTTT. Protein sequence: CSVVPGGGTEAFF.

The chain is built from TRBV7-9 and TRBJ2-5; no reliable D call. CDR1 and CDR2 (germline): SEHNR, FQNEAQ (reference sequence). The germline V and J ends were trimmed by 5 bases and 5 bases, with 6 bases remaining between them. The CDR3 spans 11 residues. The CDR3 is CASSERETQYF. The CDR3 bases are TGTGCCAGCAGCGAGAGGGAGACCCAGTACTTC.

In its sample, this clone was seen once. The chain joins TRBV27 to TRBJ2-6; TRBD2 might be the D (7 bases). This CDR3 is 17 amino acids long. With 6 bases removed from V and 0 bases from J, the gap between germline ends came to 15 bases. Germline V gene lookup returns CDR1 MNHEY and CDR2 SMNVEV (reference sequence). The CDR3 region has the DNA TGTGCCAGCAGACCTCGGGCGGGGGCCTCTGGGGCCAACGTCCTGACTTTC. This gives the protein CASRPRAGASGANVLTF.

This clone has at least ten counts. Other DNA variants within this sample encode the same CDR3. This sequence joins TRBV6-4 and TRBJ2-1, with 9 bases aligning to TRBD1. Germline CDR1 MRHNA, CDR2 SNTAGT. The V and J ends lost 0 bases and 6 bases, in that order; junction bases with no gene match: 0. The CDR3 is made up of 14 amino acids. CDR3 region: CASSDSTGGNEQFF. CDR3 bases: TGTGCCAGCAGTGACTCGACAGGGGGCAATGAGCAGTTCTTC.

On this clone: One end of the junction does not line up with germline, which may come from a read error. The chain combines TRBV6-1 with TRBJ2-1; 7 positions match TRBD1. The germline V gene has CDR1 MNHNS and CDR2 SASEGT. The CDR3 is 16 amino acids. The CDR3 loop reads CASSEWGLGKGTVSVF. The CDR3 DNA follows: TGTGCCAGCAGTGAATGGGGTTTGGGGAAAGGGACAGTAAGCGTCTTC.

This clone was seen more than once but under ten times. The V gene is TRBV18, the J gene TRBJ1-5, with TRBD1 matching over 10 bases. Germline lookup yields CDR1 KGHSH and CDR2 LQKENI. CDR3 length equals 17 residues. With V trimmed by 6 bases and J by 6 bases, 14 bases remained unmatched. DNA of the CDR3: TGTGCCAGCTCGTCCGGGACAGGGGCGTCCTCAGGTCAGCCCCAGCATTTT. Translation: CASSSGTGASSGQPQHF.

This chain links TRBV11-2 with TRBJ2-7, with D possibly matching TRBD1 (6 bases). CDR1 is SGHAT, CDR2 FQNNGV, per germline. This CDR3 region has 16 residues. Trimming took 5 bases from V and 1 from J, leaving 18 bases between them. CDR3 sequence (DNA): TGTGCCAGCAGCCCCAGGGTGATGGACAGATCCTACGAGCAGTACTTC. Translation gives CASSPRVMDRSYEQYF. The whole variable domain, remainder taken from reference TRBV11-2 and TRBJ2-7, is EAGVAQSPRYKIIEKRQSVAFWCNPISGHATLYWYQQILGQGPKLLIQFQNNGVVDDSQLPKDRFSAERLKGVDSTLKIQPAKLEDSAVYLCASSPRVMDRSYEQYFGPGTRLTVT.

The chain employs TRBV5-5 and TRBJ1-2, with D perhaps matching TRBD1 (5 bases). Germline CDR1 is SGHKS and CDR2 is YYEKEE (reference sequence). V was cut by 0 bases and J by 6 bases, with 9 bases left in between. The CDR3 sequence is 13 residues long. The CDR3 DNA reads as TGTGCCAGCAGCTTGGCAGGGATCAATGGCTACACCTTC. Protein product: CASSLAGINGYTF.

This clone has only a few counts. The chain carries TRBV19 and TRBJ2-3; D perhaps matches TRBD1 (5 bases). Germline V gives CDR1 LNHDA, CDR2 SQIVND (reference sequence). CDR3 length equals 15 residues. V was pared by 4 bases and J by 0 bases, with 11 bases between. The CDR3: CASSTGRGSTDTQYF. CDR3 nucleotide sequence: TGTGCCAGTAGTACGGGTAGGGGTAGCACAGATACGCAGTATTTT.

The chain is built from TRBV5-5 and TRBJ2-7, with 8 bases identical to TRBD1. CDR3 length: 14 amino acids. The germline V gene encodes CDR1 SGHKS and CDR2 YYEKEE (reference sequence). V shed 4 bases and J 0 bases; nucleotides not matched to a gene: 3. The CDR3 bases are TGTGCCAGCAGCGTGGACAGGGTCTCCTACGAGCAGTACTTC. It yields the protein CASSVDRVSYEQYF.

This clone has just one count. The chain's CDR3 is CASSDGGGGREQYF. CDR3 nucleotide sequence: TGTGCCAGTAGTGACGGAGGCGGGGGCCGTGAGCAGTACTTC. The chain employs TRBV19 and TRBJ2-7, with D perhaps matching TRBD2 (7 bases). Per the germline V gene, CDR1 is LNHDA and CDR2 is SQIVND (reference sequence). The CDR3 is 14 amino acids. V was shortened by 5 bases and J by 7 bases, with 18 bases between the two germline ends.

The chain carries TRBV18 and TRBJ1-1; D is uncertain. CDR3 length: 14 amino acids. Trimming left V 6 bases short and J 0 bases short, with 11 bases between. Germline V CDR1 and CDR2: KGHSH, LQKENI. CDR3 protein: CASSSQQVNTEAFF. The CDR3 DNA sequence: TGTGCCAGCTCGTCCCAGCAGGTGAACACTGAAGCTTTCTTT.

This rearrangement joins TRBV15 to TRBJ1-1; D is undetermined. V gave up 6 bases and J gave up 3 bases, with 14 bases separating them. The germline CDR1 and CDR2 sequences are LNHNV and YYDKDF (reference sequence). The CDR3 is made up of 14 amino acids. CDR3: CATRPTERYTEAFF. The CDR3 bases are TGTGCCACCAGACCAACGGAGAGATACACTGAAGCTTTCTTT. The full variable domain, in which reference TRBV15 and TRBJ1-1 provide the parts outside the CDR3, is DAMVIQNPRYQVTQFGKPVTLSCSQTLNHNVMYWYQQKSSQAPKLLFHYYDKDFNNEADTPDNFQSRRPNTSFCFLDIRSPGLGDTAMYLCATRPTERYTEAFFGQGTRLTVV.

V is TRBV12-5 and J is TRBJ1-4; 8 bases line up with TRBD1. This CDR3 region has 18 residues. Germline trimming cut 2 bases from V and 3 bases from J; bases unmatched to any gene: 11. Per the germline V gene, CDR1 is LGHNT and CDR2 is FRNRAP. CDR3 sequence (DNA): TGTGCTAGTGGTTTGACCCCCCCCAGGACAGGGCCTAATGAAAAACTGTTTTTT. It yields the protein CASGLTPPRTGPNEKLFF.

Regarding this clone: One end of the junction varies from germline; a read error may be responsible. DNA of the CDR3: TGTGCCAGCACGGAAAAAACAGCCAAGCTAAGCATAGATACGCAGTATTTT. Encoded protein: CASTEKTAKLSIDTQYF. The chain links TRBV27 to TRBJ2-3; D unresolved. Germline V gene lookup returns CDR1 MNHEY and CDR2 SMNVEV (reference sequence). The CDR3 totals 17 residues.

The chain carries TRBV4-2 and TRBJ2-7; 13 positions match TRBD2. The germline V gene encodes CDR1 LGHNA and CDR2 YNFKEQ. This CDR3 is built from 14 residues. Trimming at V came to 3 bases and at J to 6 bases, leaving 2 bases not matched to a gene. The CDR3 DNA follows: TGTGCCAGCAGCCAGGGGACTAGCGGGGTCGAGCAGTACTTC. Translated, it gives CASSQGTSGVEQYF.

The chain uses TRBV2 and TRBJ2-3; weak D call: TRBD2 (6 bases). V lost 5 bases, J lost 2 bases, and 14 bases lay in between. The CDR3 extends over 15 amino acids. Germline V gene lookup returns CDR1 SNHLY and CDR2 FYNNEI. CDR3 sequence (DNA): TGTGCCAGCAGTCGTCGGGACTTATCCACAGATACGCAGTATTTT. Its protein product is CASSRRDLSTDTQYF.

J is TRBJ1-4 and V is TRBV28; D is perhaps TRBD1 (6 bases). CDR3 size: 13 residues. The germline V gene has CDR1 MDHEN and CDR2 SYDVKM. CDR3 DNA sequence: TGTGCTGTGGGAGGGGGACCAAATGAAAAACTGTTTTTT. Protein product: CAVGGGPNEKLFF.